This is a list of T cell receptor beta chains from one sample in a study of T cell changes during pregnancy in multiple sclerosis. Only in-frame clones appear in the TCRdb table, and some are missing; sequencing was by immunoSEQ multiplex PCR. The sample records about 89,000 clones, roughly 94% being singletons. The specimen was peripheral blood, collected in the third trimester of pregnancy. These receptors originate from a female donor with multiple sclerosis, enrolled in a pregnancy study. CDR3s include the opening cysteine and the closing phenylalanine or tryptophan. The order of the fields is D gene, J gene, V gene, clone size, CDR3 DNA, CDR3 protein. D genes are given only for firm matches. Size is omitted from some rows. Given values are once, few, many or a class for expanded clones.

. | TRBJ2-1 | TRBV6-4 | . | TGTGCCAGCAGTGACAATAACTACAATGAGCAGTTCTTC | CASSDNNYNEQFF
TRBD1 | TRBJ1-5 | TRBV19 | . | TGTGCCAGTAGTATGGCCAGGGGGCGGAATCAGCCCCAGCATTTT | CASSMARGRNQPQHF
. | TRBJ2-5 | TRBV5-8 | . | TGTGCCAGCAGCACCGGACTAAAAACTCAAGAGACCCAGTACTTC | CASSTGLKTQETQYF
. | TRBJ2-2 | TRBV27 | . | TGTGCCAGCAGTTTAGGGCTCACTACCGGGGAGCTGTTTTTT | CASSLGLTTGELFF
. | TRBJ2-1 | TRBV25-1 | . | TGTGCCAGCAGTGAATTTCTCGAGCAGTTCTTC | CASSEFLEQFF
TRBD1 | TRBJ2-3 | TRBV6-1 | . | TGTGCCAGCGGGGACAGGGGAAGCACAGATACGCAGTATTTT | CASGDRGSTDTQYF
TRBD2 | TRBJ2-1 | TRBV27 | . | TGTGCCAGCAGTTTGGCGGGGACTAGACACCTCAATGAGCAGTTCTTC | CASSLAGTRHLNEQFF
. | TRBJ1-2 | TRBV29-1 | . | TGCAGCGTTGATGAGGGCTACACCTTC | CSVDEGYTF
. | TRBJ2-7 | TRBV2 | . | TGTGCCAGCAGTGAGGGCAGGGCAAGGTACGAGCAGTACTTC | CASSEGRARYEQYF
TRBD2 | TRBJ2-1 | TRBV29-1 | once | TGCAGCGTGCCGACTAGCGGGAGTAATGAGCAGTTCTTC | CSVPTSGSNEQFF
. | TRBJ2-1 | TRBV28 | . | TGTGCCAGCAGTTTGTTGGCCAGCTACAATGAGCAGTTCTTC | CASSLLASYNEQFF
. | TRBJ1-3 | TRBV10-3 | few | TGTGCCATCAAACAGGGAACAGGAAACACCATATATTTT | CAIKQGTGNTIYF
TRBD2 | TRBJ2-1 | TRBV11-3 | . | TGTGCCAGCAGCTTGAGGGCGGGAGGTTCGTACAATGAGCAGTTCTTC | CASSLRAGGSYNEQFF
TRBD2 | TRBJ2-3 | TRBV27 | . | TGTGCCAGCAGTTTGCTAGCGGGAGTTACTAGCACAGATACGCAGTATTTT | CASSLLAGVTSTDTQYF
TRBD1 | TRBJ2-5 | TRBV5-1 | . | TGCGCCAGCAGCGCCGGGACAGGGGCCCAAGAGACCCAGTACTTC | CASSAGTGAQETQYF
. | TRBJ2-1 | TRBV27 | . | TGTGCCAGCAGTTCCCTCTTGGGCTTTTACAATGAGCAGTTCTTC | CASSSLLGFYNEQFF
TRBD1 | TRBJ2-3 | TRBV7-8 | . | TGTGCCAGCAGCTTAGCCGGGACAGGGACCTACACAGATACGCAGTATTTT | CASSLAGTGTYTDTQYF
TRBD2 | TRBJ2-5 | TRBV12-5 | . | TGTGCTAGTGGTTTGGAGCCCAATGGACTAGCGGCCCAAGAGACCCAGTACTTC | CASGLEPNGLAAQETQYF
. | TRBJ1-1 | TRBV30 | . | TGTGCCTGGAGGCCCATTCGGGCAGGGAGGGCTTTCTTT | CAWRPIRAGRAFF
. | TRBJ2-1 | TRBV11-2 | . | TGTGCCAGCAGCTTAGTCTTTTCGCAGGGTAAGGGTGAGCAGTTCTTC | CASSLVFSQGKGEQFF
TRBD1 | TRBJ2-1 | TRBV5-1 | . | TGCGCCAGCAGCTCTAAGACCGGGACAGGGGGTTTCAATGAGCAGTTCTTC | CASSSKTGTGGFNEQFF
TRBD2 | TRBJ2-1 | TRBV28 | . | TGTGCCAGCAGTTTTCCCTTCGGCGGACTAGCGCACAATGAGCAGTTCTTC | CASSFPFGGLAHNEQFF
TRBD2 | TRBJ2-3 | TRBV9 | . | TGTGCCAGTGCGGGAGAACATAGCACAGATACGCAGTATTTT | CASAGEHSTDTQYF
TRBD1 | TRBJ2-7 | TRBV28 | once | TGTGCCAGCAGTGTTCTGGGACAGGGGGAGGGCTACGAGCAGTACTTC | CASSVLGQGEGYEQYF
. | TRBJ1-2 | TRBV6-6 | . | TGTGCCAGCAGTTACTACGCAACAAACTATGGCTACACCTTC | CASSYYATNYGYTF
. | TRBJ2-1 | TRBV5-4 | . | TGTGCCAGCACGGTATTCCCCCGGACAGAGAACAATGAGCAGTTCTTC | CASTVFPRTENNEQFF
TRBD2 | TRBJ2-6 | TRBV4-1 | . | TGCGCCAGCAGCCAAGCTTCTAGCGGGAGTGACGTCCTGACTTTC | CASSQASSGSDVLTF
. | TRBJ1-5 | TRBV5-1 | . | TGCGCCAGCAGCTTGGGTCGGGGTCAGCCCCAGCATTTT | CASSLGRGQPQHF
TRBD1 | TRBJ2-5 | TRBV7-2 | . | TGTGCCAGCAGCTTGGGGACAGGGGGCGGCCAAGAGACCCAGTACTTC | CASSLGTGGGQETQYF
. | TRBJ2-7 | TRBV19 | once | TGTGCCAGTAGTATAGATCTTAAACGCGGGTCCTACGAGCAGTACTTC | CASSIDLKRGSYEQYF
. | TRBJ1-2 | TRBV13 | . | TGTGCCAGCAGCTTCGCGCAGGAGGAGCACTATGGCTACACCTTC | CASSFAQEEHYGYTF
TRBD1 | TRBJ2-4 | TRBV5-4 | . | TGTGCCAGCAGCCCCCGGGACAGTCACATTCAGTACTTC | CASSPRDSHIQYF
. | TRBJ2-3 | TRBV10-1 | once | TGCGCCAGCAGTGAGTCGACGGGGTTAAGCACAGATACGCAGTATTTT | CASSESTGLSTDTQYF
TRBD1 | TRBJ1-1 | TRBV19 | . | TGTGCCAGTAGTATACAGGGGGCAGGAGCTGAAGCTTTCTTT | CASSIQGAGAEAFF
TRBD2 | TRBJ2-5 | TRBV5-8 | . | TGTGCCAGCAGCAGGGGACTAGCGGATCAAGAGACCCAGTACTTC | CASSRGLADQETQYF
. | TRBJ1-2 | TRBV2 | . | TGTGCCAGCATTCCCGGGTCAGGGGTGACCTATGGCTACACCTTC | CASIPGSGVTYGYTF
TRBD2 | TRBJ2-7 | TRBV7-9 | . | TGTGCCAGCAGCCCGACGACTAGCGGGAGGTTTTACGAGCAGTACTTC | CASSPTTSGRFYEQYF
TRBD2 | TRBJ2-7 | TRBV28 | . | TGTGCCAGCAGTTTAGGGACTAGCGAGACCTACGAGCAGTACTTC | CASSLGTSETYEQYF
. | TRBJ1-5 | TRBV28 | . | TGTGCCAGCAGTTTAGGAAATCGACTCCTTCAGCCCCAGCATTTT | CASSLGNRLLQPQHF
. | TRBJ2-1 | TRBV5-1 | . | TGCGCCAGCTCCGATCTAGGTGAGCAGTTCTTC | CASSDLGEQFF
. | TRBJ1-5 | TRBV19 | . | TGTGCCAGTAGTGGAGGTCAGGGGAGCAATCAGCCCCAGCATTTT | CASSGGQGSNQPQHF
TRBD1 | TRBJ1-2 | TRBV6-4 | . | TGTGCCAGCAGTGACGATCTCGGGACAGGGGCCTATGGCTACACCTTC | CASSDDLGTGAYGYTF
TRBD2 | TRBJ2-2 | TRBV19 | . | TGTGCCAGCAACTTTCTAGGGACTAGCGGGGTGACCGGGGAGCTGTTTTTT | CASNFLGTSGVTGELFF
. | TRBJ2-7 | TRBV20-1 | . | TGCAGCCCCGCGGCGGGGCCCGAGCAGTACTTC | CSPAAGPEQYF
TRBD1 | TRBJ1-1 | TRBV6-5 | once | TGTGCCAGCAGTTACTCCTTACGGACAGGGGGAACTGAAGCTTTCTTT | CASSYSLRTGGTEAFF
TRBD1 | TRBJ1-1 | TRBV18 | . | TGTGCCAGCTCACCTTCCATCTCCGGACAGGGGGAATCTTTCAGTGAAGCTTTCTTT | CASSPSISGQGESFSEAFF
TRBD2 | TRBJ2-2 | TRBV2 | . | TGTGCCAGCAGTGGAAGCGGGAGGGGGGCCGGGGAGCTGTTTTTT | CASSGSGRGAGELFF
. | TRBJ1-2 | TRBV7-2 | . | TGTGCCAGCAGCCTAAACCCGACAGGCCATGGAGGCTACACCTTC | CASSLNPTGHGGYTF
. | TRBJ2-1 | TRBV10-3 | . | TGTGCCACCCACGCGGGCAATGAGCAGTTCTTC | CATHAGNEQFF
TRBD2 | TRBJ2-3 | TRBV5-1 | . | TGCGCCAGCAGCAACCTTCGGGGAGGGGGCACAGATACGCAGTATTTT | CASSNLRGGGTDTQYF